The present T cell receptor (beta chain) was sequenced within a study of cytomegalovirus exposure and HLA in healthy donors. The PCR had 60 Vbeta and 13 Jbeta primers. The protocol was immunoSEQ multiplex PCR, while the TCRdb copy is restricted to in-frame clones and leaves out a portion. The sample records some 150,000 clones, roughly 73% being singletons. This sequence was found in a middle-aged man in good health and CMV-seronegative. Material: PBMCs.

The CDR3 reads CASSARGGRGGLRTGELFF. The CDR3 bases are TGTGCCAGCAGCGCCCGCGGGGGGCGGGGGGGCCTTCGTACCGGGGAGCTGTTTTTT. The genes are TRBV9 and TRBJ2-2, with 9 nucleotides matching TRBD2. Germline CDR1 and CDR2: SGDLS and YYNGEE. V was clipped by 3 bases and J by 5 bases; unmatched bases: 17. The CDR3 runs to 19 residues.